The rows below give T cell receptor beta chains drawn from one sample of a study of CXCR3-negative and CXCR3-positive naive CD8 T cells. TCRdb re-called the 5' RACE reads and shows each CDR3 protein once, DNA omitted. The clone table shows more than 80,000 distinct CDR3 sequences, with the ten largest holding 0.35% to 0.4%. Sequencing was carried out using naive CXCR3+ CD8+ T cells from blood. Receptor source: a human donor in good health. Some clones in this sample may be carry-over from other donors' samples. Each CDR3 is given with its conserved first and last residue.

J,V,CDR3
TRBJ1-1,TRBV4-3,CASSQTGSATEAFF
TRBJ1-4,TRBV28,CASRLTHPLQGSHTATNEKLFF
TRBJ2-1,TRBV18,CASSPHPDRGLEQFF
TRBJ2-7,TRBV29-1,CSVIDNSYEQYF
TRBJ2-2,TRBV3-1,CASSQDPGGDTGELFF
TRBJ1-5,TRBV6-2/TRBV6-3,CASRQGVEQPQHF
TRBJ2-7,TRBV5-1,CASSWTRDEQYF
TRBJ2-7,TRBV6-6,CASSYQQPWVEQYF
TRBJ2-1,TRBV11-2,CASSLVLSNEQFF
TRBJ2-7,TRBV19,CASSLAQGAYEQYF
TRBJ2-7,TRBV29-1,CSVETQVAYEQYF
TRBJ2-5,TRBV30,CAWSRLSGGPEETQYF
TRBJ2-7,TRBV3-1,CASSQEGGIPYEQYF
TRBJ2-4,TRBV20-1,CSARDYRGVDIQYF
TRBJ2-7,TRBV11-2,CASSSRLAWDEQYF
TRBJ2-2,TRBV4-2,CTSSPLGANTGELFF
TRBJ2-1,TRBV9,CASSVGASGEYNEQFF
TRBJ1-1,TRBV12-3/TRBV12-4,CASRTGLRMGAEAFF
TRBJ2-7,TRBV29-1,CSVRDHTTYEQYF
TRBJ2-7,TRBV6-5,CASSYSAGSTYEQYF
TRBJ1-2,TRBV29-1,CSVDKGYGYTF